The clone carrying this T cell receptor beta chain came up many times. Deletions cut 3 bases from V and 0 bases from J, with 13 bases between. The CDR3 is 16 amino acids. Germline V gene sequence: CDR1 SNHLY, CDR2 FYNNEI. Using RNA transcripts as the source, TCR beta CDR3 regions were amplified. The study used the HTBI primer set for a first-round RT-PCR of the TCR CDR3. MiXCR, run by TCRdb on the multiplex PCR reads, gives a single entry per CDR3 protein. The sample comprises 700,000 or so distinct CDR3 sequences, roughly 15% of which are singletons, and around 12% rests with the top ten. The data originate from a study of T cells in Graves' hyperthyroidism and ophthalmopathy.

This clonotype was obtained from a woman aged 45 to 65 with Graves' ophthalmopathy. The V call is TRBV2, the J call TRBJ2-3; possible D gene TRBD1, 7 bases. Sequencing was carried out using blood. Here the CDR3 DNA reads TGTGCCAGCAGTGAGTGGAGGGGGCAGAGCACAGATACGCAGTATTTT. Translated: CASSEWRGQSTDTQYF.